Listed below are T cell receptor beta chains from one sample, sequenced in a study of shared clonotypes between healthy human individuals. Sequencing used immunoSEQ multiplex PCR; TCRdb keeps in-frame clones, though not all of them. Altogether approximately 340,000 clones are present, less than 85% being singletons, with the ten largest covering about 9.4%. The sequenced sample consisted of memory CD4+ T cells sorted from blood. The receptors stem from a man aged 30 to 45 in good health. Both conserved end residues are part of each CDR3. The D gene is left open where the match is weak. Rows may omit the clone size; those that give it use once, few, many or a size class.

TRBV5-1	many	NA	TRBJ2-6	CASSLQGLGTGANVLTF	TGCGCCAGCAGCTTGCAGGGGTTAGGTACTGGGGCCAACGTCCTGACTTTC
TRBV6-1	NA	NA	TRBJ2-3	CASSENFVGDTQYF	TGTGCCAGCAGTGAGAACTTCGTGGGAGATACGCAGTATTTT
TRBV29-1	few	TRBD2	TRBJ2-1	CSVELAGGYNEQFF	TGCAGCGTTGAACTAGCGGGAGGATACAATGAGCAGTTCTTC
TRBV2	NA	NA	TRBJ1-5	CASSEARGSTQPQHF	TGTGCCAGCAGTGAAGCTAGGGGTTCAACTCAGCCCCAGCATTTT
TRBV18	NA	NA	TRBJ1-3	CASSPSGNTIYF	TGTGCCAGCTCACCGTCGGGAAACACCATATATTTT
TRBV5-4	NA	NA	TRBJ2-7	CASSQARVGSYEQYF	TGTGCCAGCAGCCAGGCGCGGGTTGGCTCCTACGAGCAGTACTTC
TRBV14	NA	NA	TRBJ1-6	CASSQGQVYSPLHF	TGTGCCAGCAGCCAAGGTCAAGTCTATTCACCCCTCCACTTT
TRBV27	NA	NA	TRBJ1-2	CASSRGGLPYGYTF	TGTGCCAGCAGCCGAGGGGGGCTACCCTATGGCTACACCTTC
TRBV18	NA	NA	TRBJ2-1	CASSPFRTDNEQFF	TGTGCCAGCTCACCATTCAGGACAGACAATGAGCAGTTCTTC
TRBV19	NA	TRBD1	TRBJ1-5	CASSIPDRDNQPQHF	TGTGCCAGTAGTATCCCTGACAGGGACAATCAGCCCCAGCATTTT
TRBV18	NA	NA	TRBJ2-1	CASSPVGAAEQFF	TGTGCCAGCTCACCCGTGGGAGCGGCTGAGCAGTTCTTC
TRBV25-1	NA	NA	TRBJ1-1	CASSETRTLGTEAFF	TGTGCCAGCAGTGAAACTAGGACCCTGGGAACTGAAGCTTTCTTT
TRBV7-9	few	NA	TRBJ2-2	CASSPSLVRNTGELFF	TGTGCCAGCAGCCCCAGCTTGGTTAGGAACACCGGGGAGCTGTTTTTT
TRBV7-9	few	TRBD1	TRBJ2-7	CASSLDRQGVYYEQYF	TGTGCCAGCAGCTTAGATCGGCAGGGGGTATACTACGAGCAGTACTTC
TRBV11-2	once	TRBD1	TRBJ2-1	CASSSGQGSYNEQFF	TGTGCCAGCAGCTCCGGACAGGGATCCTACAATGAGCAGTTCTTC
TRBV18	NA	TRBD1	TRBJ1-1	CASSLGTATNTKAFF	TGTGCCAGCTCACTTGGGACAGCTACTAACACTAAAGCTTTCTTT
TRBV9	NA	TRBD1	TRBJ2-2	CASTQQGGTGELFF	TGTGCCAGCACCCAACAGGGGGGAACCGGGGAGCTGTTTTTT
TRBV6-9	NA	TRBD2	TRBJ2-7	CASSILAGVDEQYF	TGTGCCAGCAGTATACTAGCGGGAGTGGACGAGCAGTACTTC
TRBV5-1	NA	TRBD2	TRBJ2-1	CASSIRTSGHNEQFF	TGCGCCAGCAGCATACGGACTAGCGGGCACAATGAGCAGTTCTTC
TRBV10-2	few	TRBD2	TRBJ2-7	CASTETSGATYEQYF	TGCGCCAGCACTGAGACTAGCGGAGCTACCTACGAGCAGTACTTC
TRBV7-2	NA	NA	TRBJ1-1	CASSPGAGLNTEAFF	TGTGCCAGCAGCCCAGGAGCGGGCTTGAACACTGAAGCTTTCTTT
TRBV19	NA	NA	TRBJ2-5	CASSKRSTGGETQYF	TGTGCCAGTAGTAAACGGTCCACAGGAGGGGAGACCCAGTACTTC
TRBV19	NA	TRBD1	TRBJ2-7	CASSTGQGGREQYF	TGTGCCAGTAGTACGGGACAGGGTGGAAGGGAGCAGTACTTC
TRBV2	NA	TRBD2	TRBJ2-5	CASSGLGGQETQYF	TGTGCCAGCAGTGGCTTGGGGGGGCAAGAGACCCAGTACTTC
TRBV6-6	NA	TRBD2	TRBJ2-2	CASAKPLLAGPGELFF	TGTGCCAGCGCAAAACCCCTTTTAGCGGGACCCGGGGAGCTGTTTTTT
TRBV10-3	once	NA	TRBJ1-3	CAISESLDKLGNTIYF	TGTGCCATCAGTGAGTCCCTGGACAAGCTAGGAAACACCATATATTTT
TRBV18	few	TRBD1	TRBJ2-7	CASSPPGTPGQGLGEQYF	TGTGCCAGCTCACCACCGGGCACTCCGGGACAGGGATTGGGGGAGCAGTACTTC
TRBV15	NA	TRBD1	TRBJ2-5	CATSRDSKGAGETQYF	TGTGCCACCAGCAGAGATTCGAAGGGGGCGGGAGAGACCCAGTACTTC
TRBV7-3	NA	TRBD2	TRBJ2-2	CASSESGSGVGGELFF	TGTGCCAGCAGCGAAAGCGGGAGTGGGGTCGGCGGGGAGCTGTTTTTT
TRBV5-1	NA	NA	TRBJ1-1	CASSLAGGRAGGRGRAFF	TGCGCCAGCAGCTTGGCCGGAGGCAGGGCGGGAGGTAGGGGACGGGCTTTCTTT
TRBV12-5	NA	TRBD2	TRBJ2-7	CASGLVPGLAGYSSYEQYF	TGTGCTAGTGGTTTGGTACCGGGGCTAGCGGGATACAGCTCCTACGAGCAGTACTTC
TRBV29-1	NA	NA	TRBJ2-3	CSVGHSSSSTDTQYF	TGCAGCGTTGGTCACAGCAGTTCGTCCACAGATACGCAGTATTTT
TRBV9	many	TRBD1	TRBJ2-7	CASSEGQGWSYEQYF	TGTGCCAGCAGCGAGGGACAGGGATGGTCCTACGAGCAGTACTTC